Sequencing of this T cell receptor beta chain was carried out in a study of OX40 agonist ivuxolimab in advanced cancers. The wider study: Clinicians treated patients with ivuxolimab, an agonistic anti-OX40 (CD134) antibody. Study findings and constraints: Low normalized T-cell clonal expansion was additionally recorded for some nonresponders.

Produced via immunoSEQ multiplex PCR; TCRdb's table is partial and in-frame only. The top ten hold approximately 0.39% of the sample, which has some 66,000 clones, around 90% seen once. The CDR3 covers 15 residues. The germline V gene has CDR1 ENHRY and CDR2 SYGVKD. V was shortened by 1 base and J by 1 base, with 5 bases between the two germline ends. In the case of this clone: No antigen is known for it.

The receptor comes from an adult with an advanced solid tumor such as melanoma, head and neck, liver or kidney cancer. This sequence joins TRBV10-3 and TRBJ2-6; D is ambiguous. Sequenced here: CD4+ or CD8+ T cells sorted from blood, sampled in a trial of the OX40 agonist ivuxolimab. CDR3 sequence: CAISEYRSGANVLTF. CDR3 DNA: TGTGCCATCAGTGAGTATCGATCTGGGGCCAACGTCCTGACTTTC.